This T cell receptor beta chain appears in the sequencing data of a study of blood T cells in healthy people across ages. Next came a second PCR, run for about 7 to 12 cycles, which used a sample-barcoded 5' primer along with a J-beta primer mix. TCRdb used MiXCR to reprocess the 5' RACE reads, holding one entry per CDR3 protein. Here the sample spans approximately 670,000 distinct CDR3 sequences, around two fifths being singletons. The CDR3 loop spans 16 amino acids. Germline V gene sequence: CDR1 SGHTA, CDR2 FQGNSA. The V and J ends lost 3 bases and 6 bases, in that order; junction bases with no gene match: 4. This clonotype appeared a few times.

The receptor was derived from a man older than 75 in good health. The sample comprised blood. V is TRBV7-2 and J is TRBJ2-5, with 16 bases identical to TRBD2. The CDR3 loop is CASSFPGLAGGQTQYF. The CDR3 DNA reads TGTGCCAGCAGCTTCCCGGGACTAGCGGGGGGGCAGACCCAGTACTTC.